A single sample gave rise to the 20 T cell receptor beta chains below, sequenced in a study of spatial heterogeneity in lung cancer. TCRdb processed the 5' RACE reads anew with MiXCR; each CDR3 protein has one entry. The data show some 100,000 distinct CDR3 sequences, approximately 12% seen once. Time point here: sample taken at primary tumor resection. Extraction of whole RNA from tumor, nontumor lung or frozen PBMC preceded unsorted sequencing. The sequencing used PBMCs, collected at surgery. The receptor source for this set is a male donor with early-stage non-small cell lung cancer.

V is TRBV23-1 and J is TRBJ2-3; 13 bases match TRBD2. TRBV23-1 is filed as an ORF, its function uncertain. The CDR3 is 20 residues long. J was trimmed by 2 bases and V by 8 bases; bases with no gene match: 19. In nucleotides, the CDR3 is TGCGCCAGCCCCCGTCTCTCCGCTGGGACTAGCGGGACCTTCACAGATACGCAGTATTTT. This sequence encodes CASPRLSAGTSGTFTDTQYF.

The chain joins TRBV12-3 or TRBV12-4 to TRBJ2-3; weak D call: TRBD2 (6 bases). Trimming removed 10 bases at V and 0 bases at J, with 17 bases between. CDR3 size: 15 residues. CDR3 bases: TGTGCCACCCTAGCGCCTCCTGCTAGCACAGATACGCAGTATTTT. Protein: CATLAPPASTDTQYF.

This chain uses TRBV20-1 with TRBJ1-6; TRBD1 matches 7 bases. V lost 6 bases and J lost 8; bases outside the gene matches: 7. The germline V gene has CDR1 DFQATT and CDR2 SNEGSKA (reference sequence). The CDR3 runs 13 residues. The CDR3 sequence: CSATGTAYSPLHF. The CDR3 bases are TGCAGTGCCACCGGGACAGCTTATTCACCCCTCCACTTT.

The V call is TRBV7-2, the J call TRBJ1-6, with unresolved D. Germline V CDR1 and CDR2: SGHTA, FQGNSA. Trimming stripped 3 bases from V and 5 bases from J, with 8 bases between. This CDR3 has 14 amino acids. In DNA, the CDR3 is TGTGCCAGCAGCTTTGCACTTAATAATTCACCCCTCCACTTT. Translated: CASSFALNNSPLHF.

The J gene is TRBJ2-7, the V gene TRBV20-1, with a possible D match to TRBD2 (7 bases). V lost 5 bases to trimming and J lost 7 bases, with 18 bases between them. There are 13 residues in the CDR3. Germline V gene data show CDR1 as DFQATT and CDR2 as SNEGSKA (reference sequence). The CDR3 sequence is CSASLGGVGEQYF. The CDR3 DNA reads as TGCAGTGCTTCCCTAGGGGGGGTTGGGGAGCAGTACTTC.

Many counts were recorded for this clonotype. J is TRBJ2-1 and V is TRBV30, with 8 bases matching TRBD2. The CDR3 extends over 14 amino acids. Germline loops: CDR1 GTSNPN, CDR2 SVGIG (reference sequence). J was trimmed by 5 bases and V by 5 bases; bases with no gene match: 8. CDR3 residues: CAWGSPAGDNEQFF. CDR3 DNA: TGTGCCTGGGGAAGTCCAGCGGGAGACAATGAGCAGTTCTTC.

This clonotype was seen only a few times. Here the CDR3 DNA reads TGCAGCGTGACAACCGGGACAGGTGCCTACAATGAGCAGTTCTTC. It is translated as CSVTTGTGAYNEQFF. The chain is built from TRBV29-1 and TRBJ2-1; 8 bases are shared with TRBD1. Germline trimming cut 6 bases from V and 2 bases from J; bases unmatched to any gene: 9. CDR1 and CDR2 from the germline V gene are SQVTM and ANQGSEA. The CDR3 totals 15 residues.

This clonotype appeared a few times. This chain links TRBV28 with TRBJ1-6; 11 bases are shared with TRBD1. The CDR3 loop spans 17 amino acids. V was clipped by 3 bases and J by 4 bases; unmatched bases: 5. Germline values: CDR1 MDHEN, CDR2 SYDVKM. The DNA of the CDR3 is TGTGCCAGCAGTTTGACCGGGACAGGGGGTTATAATTCACCCCTCCACTTT. Translation: CASSLTGTGGYNSPLHF.

This clonotype was counted only a few times. J is TRBJ2-1 and V is TRBV12-3 or TRBV12-4; 15 bases match TRBD2. The CDR3 extends over 16 amino acids. The J segment lost 10 bases and the V segment lost 3 bases, leaving 7 bases of the junction unmatched. The DNA for the CDR3 is TGTGCCAGCAGTTTGGGGACTAGCGGGGGGTTGGGCGAGCAGTTCTTC. Its protein product is CASSLGTSGGLGEQFF.

This clonotype was seen at least ten times. The junction shows a germline mismatch at one end, possibly a read error. The chain recombines TRBV5-5 with TRBJ1-4; 10 positions match TRBD1. The germline V gene has CDR1 SGHKS and CDR2 YYEKEE (reference sequence). The CDR3 extends over 15 amino acids. In nucleotides, the CDR3 is TGTGCCAGCAGTTTGGACAGGGGGACTAATGAAAAACTGTTTTTT. Its translation: CASSLDRGTNEKLFF.

The chain recombines TRBV12-3 or TRBV12-4 with TRBJ2-1; the D gene is possibly TRBD2 (6 bases). Trimming shortened V by 6 bases and J by 4 bases, and 16 bases separated the two germline ends. The CDR3 has 15 residues. The CDR3 region has the DNA TGTGCCAGCAGCTCCGGACTACCCCCGTACAATGAGCAGTTCTTC. This translates into CASSSGLPPYNEQFF.

This clonotype was observed many times. The V and J genes are TRBV30 and TRBJ2-7; 8 bases agree with TRBD2. This CDR3 is 15 amino acids long. Losses at the gene ends were 0 bases for V and 1 base for J; bases not matched to a gene: 5. Per germline, CDR1 GTSNPN and CDR2 SVGIG (reference sequence). CDR3 protein: CAWSVAGALSYEQYF. The CDR3 DNA reads TGTGCCTGGAGTGTAGCGGGAGCCCTTTCCTACGAGCAGTACTTC.

This clonotype was seen more than once but under ten times. The genes are TRBV12-3 or TRBV12-4 and TRBJ1-6; no firm D call. V was trimmed by 1 base and J by 10 bases, leaving 8 bases between them. The CDR3 spans 13 residues. The DNA for the CDR3 is TGTGCCAGCAGTTTAGAGATCAACTCACCCCTCCACTTT. Translation gives CASSLEINSPLHF.

In the case of this clonotype: This may come from a read error, since a much larger clone is one base off. Here the CDR3 omits its conserved ending phenylalanine or tryptophan, so a read error is the likely source. The chain carries TRBV2 and TRBJ1-1; maybe TRBD1 (5 bases). This CDR3 is 13 amino acids long. Germline V lookup: CDR1 SNHLY, CDR2 FYNNEI. Trimming took off 8 bases at V and 0 bases at J, with 10 bases between the two ends. The CDR3 DNA follows: TGTGCCAGCTTGCACAGGCTGAACACTGAAGCTTTCCTT. It encodes CASLHRLNTEAFL.

The rearrangement links TRBV9 to TRBJ1-4; possible D gene TRBD1, 6 bases. The V end was cut by 1 base, the J end by 5 bases, with 12 bases between. CDR1 SGDLS and CDR2 YYNGEE come from the germline V gene. CDR3 size: 15 residues. The CDR3 coding sequence is TGTGCCAGCAGCGTAAACCCAGGGGAGAATGAAAAACTGTTTTTT. As protein: CASSVNPGENEKLFF.

This chain uses TRBV6-5 with TRBJ1-3; a weak D match, TRBD1 (6 bases). V lost 5 bases and J 6 bases, leaving 17 bases between the germline ends. The CDR3 covers 15 residues. Per germline, CDR1 MNHEY and CDR2 SVGAGI. CDR3 bases: TGTGCCAGCAGTGGGCCGTCGCAGGGGCTAAACACCATATATTTT. The encoded protein is CASSGPSQGLNTIYF.

The count of this clonotype is one. CDR3 coding DNA: TGTGCCAGCAGCAACCCCGAGACGGCGCTGTTTTTT. It translates to CASSNPETALFF. V is TRBV11-3 and J is TRBJ2-2; D unresolved. Trimming cost V 5 bases and J 13 bases, with 14 bases left between them. Per the germline V gene, CDR1 is SGHNT and CDR2 is YENEEA. The CDR3 consists of 12 residues.

V gene TRBV20-1 combines with J gene TRBJ2-2; 8 bases line up with TRBD1. The CDR3 contains 15 residues. V shed 5 bases and J 5 bases; nucleotides not matched to a gene: 10. Germline CDR1 and CDR2: DFQATT and SNEGSKA (reference sequence). This CDR3 is CSADPGTGATGELFF. CDR3 nucleotides: TGCAGTGCTGATCCAGGGACAGGCGCAACCGGGGAGCTGTTTTTT.

This clonotype was observed a handful of times. The chain combines TRBV29-1 with TRBJ1-1, with no clear D. CDR1 is SQVTM and CDR2 is ANQGSEA in the germline V gene. The CDR3 has 11 residues. V was clipped by 4 bases and J by 8 bases, with 11 bases between them. The CDR3, as DNA: TGCAGCGTTGCGGTGGCATACGAAGCTTTCTTT. Its translation: CSVAVAYEAFF.

There are a few counts of this clonotype. The chain has TRBV7-2 and TRBJ2-3; D gene ambiguous. With 2 bases removed from V and 7 bases from J, the gap between germline ends came to 10 bases. The CDR3 consists of 13 residues. The germline V gene has CDR1 SGHTA and CDR2 FQGNSA. CDR3 in amino acids: CASSLPAAYTQYF. CDR3 in DNA: TGTGCCAGCAGCTTACCTGCGGCCTATACGCAGTATTTT. Using reference TRBV7-2 and TRBJ2-3 for the parts outside the CDR3, the full variable domain is GAGVSQSPSNKVTEKGKDVELRCDPISGHTALYWYRQSLGQGLEFLIYFQGNSAPDKSGLPSDRFSAERTGGSVSTLTIQRTQQEDSAVYLCASSLPAAYTQYFGPGTRLTVL.